Listed below are T cell receptor beta chains from one sample, sequenced in a study of blood T cells in healthy people across ages. One entry per CDR3 protein results from TCRdb running MiXCR on the 5' RACE reads. The sample has fewer than 950,000 distinct CDR3 sequences, about 34% seen once; the top ten hold under 15%. The sample comprised blood. The receptors stem from a man younger than 35 in good health. Each CDR3 is given with its conserved first and last residue. D genes are given only for firm matches. A clone size is listed for some rows: how often the clone was seen (once, few, many), or a class if it is expanded.

d_call	clone_size	v_call	j_call	cdr3_nt	cdr3_aa
-	-	TRBV9	TRBJ1-2	TGTGCCAGCAGCTCTTCCAGGTCTGTGAGCGGCTACACCTTC	CASSSSRSVSGYTF
-	-	TRBV20-1	TRBJ2-7	TGCAGTGCTAACCCTCCGGGAGTTGTAGGATACGAGCAGTACTTC	CSANPPGVVGYEQYF
TRBD1	few	TRBV5-1	TRBJ1-1	TGCGCCAGCAGCTTTGGGGGACAGGGGTCTGAAGCTTTCTTT	CASSFGGQGSEAFF
-	few	TRBV6-2/TRBV6-3	TRBJ2-7	TGTGCCAGCAGTTACGAGGGATACGAGCAGTACTTC	CASSYEGYEQYF
-	-	TRBV5-6	TRBJ2-4	TGTGCCAGCAGCTTGGCTCAGGGAGACATCGCCAAAAACATTCAGTACTTC	CASSLAQGDIAKNIQYF
-	-	TRBV7-3	TRBJ2-3	TGTGCCAGCAGCAAGCAGGGTGGTAGCACAGATACGCGGTATTTT	CASSKQGGSTDTRYF
TRBD2	-	TRBV2	TRBJ2-1	TGTGCCAGCAGTGCTAGCGGGGGGAACAATGGGCAGTTCTTC	CASSASGGNNGQFF
-	many	TRBV12-3/TRBV12-4	TRBJ2-3	TGTGCCAGCAGTCCCCCGCCAGTTGGGGTAACAGATACGCAGTATTTT	CASSPPPVGVTDTQYF
-	once	TRBV4-2	TRBJ2-3	TGTGCCAGCAGCCAAGACTGGGGAACAGATACGCAGTATTTT	CASSQDWGTDTQYF
-	-	TRBV20-1	TRBJ2-1	TGCAGTGCTGAAGGGGTCCGTGGATCCTACAATGAGCAGTTCTTC	CSAEGVRGSYNEQFF